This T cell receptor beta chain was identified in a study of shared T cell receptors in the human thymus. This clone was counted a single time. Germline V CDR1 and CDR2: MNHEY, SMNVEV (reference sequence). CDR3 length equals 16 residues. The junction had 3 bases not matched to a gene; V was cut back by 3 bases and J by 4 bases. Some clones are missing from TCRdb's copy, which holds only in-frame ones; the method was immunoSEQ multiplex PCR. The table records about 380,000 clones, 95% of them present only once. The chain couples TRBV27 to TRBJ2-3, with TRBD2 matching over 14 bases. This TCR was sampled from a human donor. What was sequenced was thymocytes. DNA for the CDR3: TGTGCCAGCAGTTTGGGACTAGCGGGAGTCGCAGATACGCAGTATTTT. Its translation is CASSLGLAGVADTQYF.